This TCR beta chain was retrieved from a study of T cells in women clearing cervical HPV infection. As for the study in general: For cases, blood was sampled a median about 140 days after lesion detection, interquartile range about 90 to 210 days. Whole-study results and caveats: TRBV6-7 abundance was lower in cases than controls (0.11% versus 0.16%). CIN3+ cases had significantly higher TCR repertoire richness than controls, but evenness did not differ.

Dot-blot hybridization genotyped cervical HPV amplified with MY09/MY11 PCR. Germline CDR1 LGHNA, CDR2 YNFKEQ. The CDR3 covers 15 residues. Trimming took 4 bases from V and 6 from J; bases not matched to a gene: 7. TCRdb's table, derived via immunoSEQ multiplex PCR, lists solely in-frame clones and lacks some. The table lists some 37,000 clones, with 1.7% in the top ten. Notes on this clone: What it recognizes is unknown. The DNA ends 3 residues before the CDR3 does, and the rest of the CDR3 is filled in from the germline J gene.

The sequencing input was blood buffy coat. This TCR was sampled from a woman aged 18-70 years with a cervical HPV16 infection that either progressed to CIN3+ or cleared (not recorded which). The chain recombines TRBV4-2 with TRBJ2-2; 8 nucleotides align to TRBD1. CDR3 bases read: TGTGCCAGCAGCCGAAGTCAGGGGGCGGCCGGGGAG. Translation: CASSRSQGAAGE. The full CDR3 protein reads CASSRSQGAAGELFF.